The clone carrying this T cell receptor (beta chain) was observed at least ten times. Its matching antigen is unknown. The read finishes 3 residues shy of the CDR3 end, and the germline J gene is used to complete it. The sample is drawn from a study of T cell clonality in common variable immunodeficiency. General observations from the study: In common variable immunodeficiency, TCR beta chains reportedly carried fewer deletions and N-nucleotide insertions.

Data came from immunoSEQ multiplex PCR; TCRdb stores just in-frame clones and leaves some out. The table lists more than 30,000 clones, with no singletons. The germline V and J ends were trimmed by 7 bases and 2 bases, with 14 bases remaining between them. The V gene's germline CDR1 is LNHDA and CDR2 SQIVND (reference sequence). The CDR3 runs to 15 residues. V is TRBV19 and J is TRBJ2-2; D might be TRBD2 (5 bases). The sequence came from a person aged 18 to 70 in good health. The sample comprised peripheral blood mononuclear cells. The CDR3 reads CASTGSHTNTGELFF. Incomplete CDR3 DNA: TGTGCCAGTACGGGGTCCCATACCAACACCGGGGAG.